The 5 T cell receptor beta chains below come from one sample, sequenced in a study of blood T cell repertoires in COVID-19. Profiling relied on immunoSEQ multiplex PCR, and the TCRdb table lists in-frame clones only, not all of them. The sample holds 150,000 to 200,000 clones, around nine tenths seen once. The sequencing sample was made of peripheral blood. Every receptor here comes from a human donor in a cohort sampled during active COVID-19.

The chain couples TRBV9 to TRBJ1-2; the D gene is possibly TRBD1 (6 bases). V lost 3 bases and J lost 2, with 11 bases in between. Germline V gives CDR1 SGDLS, CDR2 YYNGEE. The length of the CDR3 is 14 residues. CDR3 sequence: CASSGYRVNYGYTF. The DNA of the CDR3 is TGTGCCAGCAGCGGTTACAGGGTAAACTATGGCTACACCTTC. Variable domain in full (rest from reference TRBV9 and TRBJ1-2): DSGVTQTPKHLITATGQRVTLRCSPRSGDLSVYWYQQSLDQGLQFLIQYYNGEERAKGNILERFSAQQFPDLHSELNLSSLELGDSALYFCASSGYRVNYGYTFGSGTRLTVV.

The chain carries TRBV9 and TRBJ2-7; 13 nucleotides match TRBD2. The CDR3 length is 16 residues. Germline CDR1 is SGDLS and CDR2 is YYNGEE. The ends lost 4 bases at V and 4 bases at J; junction bases unmatched: 8. This CDR3 is CASSPGLAGLFYEQYF. CDR3 nucleotide sequence: TGTGCCAGCAGCCCGGGACTAGCGGGGCTTTTTTACGAGCAGTACTTC.

The chain is built from TRBV27 and TRBJ2-1; 12 nucleotides agree with TRBD2. This CDR3 has 14 amino acids. Trimming at V came to 4 bases and at J to 6 bases, leaving 1 base not matched to a gene. Germline loops: CDR1 MNHEY, CDR2 SMNVEV (reference sequence). Here the CDR3 reads CASSSSGRGNEQFF. DNA of the CDR3: TGTGCCAGCAGTTCTAGCGGGAGGGGCAATGAGCAGTTCTTC.

This sequence joins TRBV28 and TRBJ2-5; a weak D match, TRBD1 (6 bases). The CDR3 spans 15 residues. The germline CDR1 and CDR2 sequences are MDHEN and SYDVKM. Trimming left V 7 bases short and J 1 base short, with 16 bases between. The CDR3 DNA reads as TGTGCCAGCACCTCACCCAGGGGCTCCCAAGAGACCCAGTACTTC. Its protein is CASTSPRGSQETQYF.

V is TRBV5-4 and J is TRBJ2-3; D not resolved. Germline V gives CDR1 SGHNT, CDR2 YYREEE (reference sequence). V was pared by 2 bases and J by 4 bases, with 5 bases between. The CDR3 is 12 residues long. Written as DNA, the CDR3 is TGTGCCAGCAGCTTCGGGTCAGATACGCAGTATTTT. Translation: CASSFGSDTQYF.